This T cell receptor (beta chain) was identified in a study of molecular identifiers for immune sequencing clone quantification. This clonotype was seen at least ten times. Its antigen remains unknown. The study's findings and limits: Jurkat TCR RNA spiked in from one cell could reportedly be detected among approximately 1 million naive cells.

Per germline, CDR1 SGHAT and CDR2 FQNNGV. V gave up 1 base and J gave up 4 bases, with 7 bases separating them. The CDR3 loop spans 13 amino acids. One entry per CDR3 protein, called by TCRdb with MiXCR from the PCR reads. The table has tens of thousands of distinct CDR3 sequences, roughly 18% seen once. This chain connects TRBV11-2 to TRBJ2-5; the D is unclear. Specimen: naive CD8+ T cells from blood, with Jurkat cell RNA spiked in. The subset here: FACS-sorted CD8+CD4-CCR7+CD45RA+ naive T cells. This receptor was identified in a human donor in good health. Some libraries in this study had Jurkat cell RNA spiked in. The CDR3: CASSLATGETQYF. CDR3 coding DNA: TGTGCCAGCAGCTTAGCCACCGGAGAGACCCAGTACTTC.